The 13 T cell receptor beta chains below all came from one sample that was sequenced in a study of OX40 agonist ivuxolimab in advanced cancers. Library prep was done by the immunoSEQ multiplex PCR assay. TCRdb obtained this table from immuneACCESS and retained in-frame rearrangements with V and J assigned. These tables miss some clones; where compared with another copy, unresolved V genes account for less than half of the shortfall, and the remainder is unexplained. The sample table lists roughly 11,000 clones, about 86% of them with a count of one. The biggest ten clones account for 25% to 35% of the sample. The input for sequencing was CD4+ or CD8+ T cells sorted from blood, taken in a trial of the OX40 agonist ivuxolimab. These receptors were obtained from an adult with an advanced solid tumor such as melanoma, head and neck, liver or kidney cancer.

This clone occurred a few times. The rearrangement joins TRBV27 to TRBJ2-7; 7 bases agree with TRBD1. The CDR3 is made up of 17 amino acids. V lost 5 bases, J lost 2 bases, and 15 bases stayed unmatched. Germline CDR1 is MNHEY and CDR2 is SMNVEV (reference sequence). In nucleotides, the CDR3 is TGTGCCAGCAGTCCCCGTGGACAGGACATGGAGGCCTACGAGCAGTACTTC. Translated: CASSPRGQDMEAYEQYF.

The count of this clone is one. V usage is TRBV25-1 and J usage is TRBJ2-1; D may be TRBD1 (6 bases). The CDR3 runs to 16 residues. Trimming took off 3 bases at V and 6 bases at J, with 18 bases between the two ends. The germline CDR1 and CDR2 sequences are MGHDK and SYGVNS. This CDR3 reads CASSDIGEGVGNEQFF. In DNA, the CDR3 is TGTGCCAGCAGTGATATTGGAGAGGGGGTGGGCAATGAGCAGTTCTTC.

V gene TRBV9 combines with J gene TRBJ1-1; D gene ambiguous. This CDR3 region has 15 residues. Trimming cost V 0 bases and J 4 bases, with 13 bases left between them. CDR1 is SGDLS, CDR2 YYNGEE, per germline. The CDR3 is CASSVVQGISTEAFF. CDR3 DNA sequence: TGTGCCAGCAGCGTAGTACAAGGGATAAGCACTGAAGCTTTCTTT.

This clone was counted once. This chain links TRBV5-1 with TRBJ2-5; D call uncertain. V gave up 4 bases and J gave up 5 bases, with 12 bases separating them. The CDR3 loop spans 13 amino acids. The germline V gene encodes CDR1 SGHRS and CDR2 YFSETQ. The CDR3 protein is CASSPLDGETQYF. DNA for the CDR3: TGCGCCAGCAGCCCTTTAGATGGGGAGACCCAGTACTTC.

The rearrangement joins TRBV4-1 to TRBJ1-2; no clear D gene. Trimming stripped 0 bases from V and 4 bases from J, with 12 bases between. Looked up from germline, CDR1 is MGHRA and CDR2 is YSYEKL. CDR3 length: 15 residues. The CDR3 sequence: CASSQDRPDPYGYTF. CDR3 DNA sequence: TGCGCCAGCAGCCAAGATCGACCCGACCCCTATGGCTACACCTTC.

V and J are TRBV29-1 and TRBJ2-5; tentative D call: TRBD2 (6 bases). The germline V gene has CDR1 SQVTM and CDR2 ANQGSEA. The CDR3 is 12 amino acids. V dropped 5 bases and J dropped 2 bases, with 9 bases sitting between them. Here the CDR3 reads CSVSSAQETQYF. CDR3 DNA sequence: TGCAGCGTTTCTAGCGCTCAAGAGACCCAGTACTTC. Complete variable domain (other parts from reference TRBV29-1 and TRBJ2-5): SAVISQKPSRDICQRGTSLTIQCQVDSQVTMMFWYRQQPGQSLTLIATANQGSEATYESGFVIDKFPISRPNLTFSTLTVSNMSPEDSSIYLCSVSSAQETQYFGPGTRLLVL.

The rearrangement uses TRBV7-8 and TRBJ2-1; 9 bases are a match to TRBD1. CDR1 is SGHVS, CDR2 FQNEAQ, per germline. This CDR3 has 15 amino acids. The V gene end was trimmed by 6 bases and the J gene end by 12 bases; junction bases not matched to a gene: 15. The CDR3 loop reads CASSDPGQGRSGQFF. The DNA of the CDR3 is TGTGCCAGCAGTGACCCGGGACAGGGCCGATCGGGGCAGTTCTTC.

The chain recombines TRBV7-7 with TRBJ2-2; unclear D gene. Trimming took off 5 bases at V and 1 base at J, with 8 bases between the two ends. CDR1 is SSHAT, CDR2 FNYEAQ, per germline (reference sequence). This CDR3 spans 14 amino acids. CDR3 region: CASSRDGNTGELFF. Written as DNA, the CDR3 is TGTGCCAGCAGCCGTGACGGGAACACCGGGGAGCTGTTTTTT.

CDR3 in DNA: TGTGCCAGCAGCTTAGTGCGGACTAACAATGAGCAGTTCTTC. It translates to CASSLVRTNNEQFF. The rearrangement links TRBV7-9 to TRBJ2-1; D is perhaps TRBD2 (6 bases). CDR3 length: 14 residues. The V end was cut by 1 base, the J end by 5 bases, with 9 bases between. Germline CDR1 is SEHNR and CDR2 is FQNEAQ (reference sequence).

This rearrangement joins TRBV6-6 to TRBJ2-1; D gene ambiguous. The CDR3 is made up of 12 amino acids. Germline lookup yields CDR1 MNHNY and CDR2 SVGAGI (reference sequence). V was shortened by 7 bases and J by 4 bases, with 8 bases between the two germline ends. The CDR3 sequence is CASTTGYNEQFF. CDR3 in DNA: TGTGCCAGCACCACCGGGTACAATGAGCAGTTCTTC.

The chain recombines TRBV7-9 with TRBJ1-1; tentatively, D is TRBD1 (5 bases). The CDR3 loop spans 14 amino acids. Between the trimmed V and J ends, which lost 5 bases and 5 bases, there was a span of 15 bases. Germline CDR1 SEHNR, CDR2 FQNEAQ (reference sequence). CDR3 coding DNA: TGTGCCAGCAGCCGTCCCCCGGGGGAGACTGAAGCTTTCTTT. Translated, it gives CASSRPPGETEAFF.

This chain uses TRBV27 with TRBJ1-1; D might be TRBD1 (5 bases). V shed 3 bases and J shed 3 bases, with 17 bases lying between them. CDR3 length equals 16 residues. Germline lookup yields CDR1 MNHEY and CDR2 SMNVEV (reference sequence). The CDR3 DNA sequence: TGTGCCAGCAGTTTCCGGGGGGACGACAGACACACTGAAGCTTTCTTT. Its translation: CASSFRGDDRHTEAFF.

Remarks on this clone: At one of its ends the junction is not consistent with the germline gene, which may arise from a read error. V usage is TRBV11-2 and J usage is TRBJ2-7, with D perhaps matching TRBD2 (6 bases). The CDR3 is 12 amino acids. CDR1 and CDR2 from the germline V gene are SGHAT and FQNNGV. The CDR3 spells CASSLVVGLGDF. As DNA, the CDR3 is TGTGCCAGCAGCTTAGTAGTGGGACTGGGGGACTTC. Full variable domain (missing parts from reference TRBV11-2 and TRBJ2-7): EAGVAQSPRYKIIEKRQSVAFWCNPISGHATLYWYQQILGQGPKLLIQFQNNGVVDDSQLPKDRFSAERLKGVDSTLKIQPAKLEDSAVYLCASSLVVGLGDFGPGTRLTVT.